This TCR beta chain was recorded in a study of blood T cell repertoires in COVID-19. Study as a whole: The United States, Italy and Spain supplied acute and convalescent COVID-19 samples. The analysed material was cDNA or gDNA that came from T cells, B-cell-depleted T cells, or PBMCs.

Methods used by the authors: Estimates of nucleated cell counts were drawn from the amplification of reference gene primers. Here immunoSEQ multiplex PCR was the method, and the copy in TCRdb shows in-frame clones only, minus some. V and J calls and clone size are as listed in that table; D and trimming were resolved from the DNA. The sample has around 72,000 clones, roughly 82% seen once; the top ten hold 1.8%. The CDR3 loop spans 15 amino acids. Germline loops: CDR1 SNHLY, CDR2 FYNNEI. The V gene lost 0 bases and the J gene lost 4 bases, with 12 bases spanning the gap. This chain links TRBV2 with TRBJ1-2; D may be TRBD1 (5 bases). The sample taken for sequencing was peripheral blood. The receptor comes from a woman aged 60-75 years with acute or convalescent COVID-19. CDR3 residues: CASSEAAGNRYGYTF. The DNA for the CDR3 is TGTGCCAGCAGTGAAGCGGCAGGGAATCGCTATGGCTACACCTTC.